Sequencing of this T cell receptor beta chain was carried out in a study of T cell responses to AZD1222 COVID-19 vaccine. General study results and limits: Nearly half of spike-specific TCRs reportedly target variant regions that are unmutated in the B.1.351 and B.1.1.7 variants. Baseline seropositives among AZD1222 recipients totaled only 5 to 7. Possibly, clonal diversity was underestimated; donors were largely white British and included more females.

Data came from immunoSEQ multiplex PCR; TCRdb stores just in-frame clones and leaves some out. The sample holds roughly 110,000 clones; approximately 90% are singletons and the top ten take 6.2%. Note on this clone: The antigen is undetermined.

Both about-4-week and about-12-week second-dose recipients were combined. This CDR3 comprises 14 residues. Trimming took off 6 bases at V and 2 bases at J, with 13 bases between the two ends. Germline V gene sequence: CDR1 SNHLY, CDR2 FYNNEI. The clonotype originates from an adult who received the AZD1222 COVID-19 vaccine. This rearrangement joins TRBV2 to TRBJ1-2; D not resolved. This sample comprised peripheral blood, obtained 28 days after the second AZD1222 dose. CDR3 in amino acids: CASSGVYMNYGYTF. In DNA form, the CDR3 reads TGTGCCAGCAGCGGGGTCTATATGAACTATGGCTACACCTTC. The complete variable domain, with remaining parts taken from reference TRBV2 and TRBJ1-2, reads EPEVTQTPSHQVTQMGQEVILRCVPISNHLYFYWYRQILGQKVEFLVSFYNNEISEKSEIFDDQFSVERPDGSNFTLKIRSTKLEDSAMYFCASSGVYMNYGYTFGSGTRLTVV.